These T cell receptor beta chains were read from a single sample in a study of blood T cell repertoires in COVID-19. Sequenced by immunoSEQ multiplex PCR; TCRdb stores in-frame clones only, minus some. The sample has 120,000 or so clones, 80% to 90% seen once; the top ten hold approximately 7.2%. Sample: peripheral blood. These receptors were obtained from a man between 65 and 85 years old who had recovered from COVID-19. The CDR3 runs from the conserved cysteine through the conserved F or W. Each record gives: D gene, J gene, clone size, V gene, CDR3 protein, CDR3 DNA. The D gene is left open where the match is weak. For some rows the clone size is stated as once, few or many, or as a class when expanded; others skip it.

d_call: .; j_call: TRBJ2-7; clone_size: .; v_call: TRBV5-1; cdr3_aa: CASSLIPSSYEQYF; cdr3_nt: TGCGCCAGCAGCCTAATCCCATCCTCCTACGAGCAGTACTTC
d_call: TRBD2; j_call: TRBJ2-1; clone_size: .; v_call: TRBV7-3; cdr3_aa: CASSLLGTSFDEQFF; cdr3_nt: TGTGCCAGCAGCTTATTAGGGACTAGCTTCGATGAGCAGTTCTTC
d_call: TRBD2; j_call: TRBJ2-2; clone_size: .; v_call: TRBV10-2; cdr3_aa: CASNPTSDLTGELFF; cdr3_nt: TGCGCCAGCAACCCGACTAGCGACCTCACCGGGGAGCTGTTTTTT
d_call: TRBD1; j_call: TRBJ1-4; clone_size: .; v_call: TRBV5-4; cdr3_aa: CASSQGATNEKLFF; cdr3_nt: TGTGCCAGCAGCCAGGGGGCGACTAATGAAAAACTGTTTTTT
d_call: TRBD1; j_call: TRBJ2-7; clone_size: .; v_call: TRBV6-2/TRBV6-3; cdr3_aa: CASSYRQGPFEQYF; cdr3_nt: TGTGCCAGCAGTTACAGACAGGGGCCTTTTGAGCAGTACTTC
d_call: .; j_call: TRBJ2-3; clone_size: .; v_call: TRBV5-5; cdr3_aa: CASNPAGARGDTQYF; cdr3_nt: TGTGCCAGCAACCCCGCGGGGGCTCGGGGAGATACGCAGTATTTT
d_call: .; j_call: TRBJ1-3; clone_size: .; v_call: TRBV4-1; cdr3_aa: CASSQYRDSGNTIYF; cdr3_nt: TGCGCCAGCAGCCAGTACAGGGACTCTGGAAACACCATATATTTT
d_call: TRBD2; j_call: TRBJ2-3; clone_size: once; v_call: TRBV3-1/TRBV3-2; cdr3_aa: CASSRRLAGGGIDTQYF; cdr3_nt: TGTGCCAGCAGCCGGAGACTAGCGGGGGGTGGGATAGATACGCAGTATTTT
d_call: .; j_call: TRBJ2-3; clone_size: .; v_call: TRBV28; cdr3_aa: CASSLKQGGADTQYF; cdr3_nt: TGTGCCAGCAGTTTAAAACAGGGTGGGGCAGATACGCAGTATTTT
d_call: .; j_call: TRBJ2-7; clone_size: .; v_call: TRBV5-4; cdr3_aa: CASSYRGPQGGEQYF; cdr3_nt: TGTGCCAGCAGCTACCGGGGGCCCCAGGGAGGGGAGCAGTACTTC
d_call: .; j_call: TRBJ2-7; clone_size: .; v_call: TRBV28; cdr3_aa: CASSPPAREQYF; cdr3_nt: TGTGCCAGCAGTCCCCCGGCGCGGGAGCAGTACTTC
d_call: TRBD2; j_call: TRBJ2-7; clone_size: .; v_call: TRBV28; cdr3_aa: CASIIAGGIGEQYF; cdr3_nt: TGTGCCAGCATCATAGCGGGGGGGATCGGCGAGCAGTACTTC
d_call: TRBD1; j_call: TRBJ2-7; clone_size: once; v_call: TRBV7-8; cdr3_aa: CASSLETGVYEQYF; cdr3_nt: TGTGCCAGCAGCTTAGAGACAGGGGTTTACGAGCAGTACTTC
d_call: TRBD2; j_call: TRBJ2-1; clone_size: .; v_call: TRBV7-2; cdr3_aa: CASAPRGGNEQFF; cdr3_nt: TGTGCCAGCGCCCCCCGGGGGGGCAATGAGCAGTTCTTC
d_call: .; j_call: TRBJ2-1; clone_size: once; v_call: TRBV10-3; cdr3_aa: CAINRGEGNEQFF; cdr3_nt: TGTGCCATCAACCGGGGAGAGGGCAATGAGCAGTTCTTC
d_call: .; j_call: TRBJ1-5; clone_size: .; v_call: TRBV18; cdr3_aa: CASSPFRNQPQHF; cdr3_nt: TGTGCCAGCTCACCATTTCGGAATCAGCCCCAGCATTTT
d_call: TRBD2; j_call: TRBJ2-2; clone_size: .; v_call: TRBV7-6; cdr3_aa: CAIGGQLAGAGELFF; cdr3_nt: TGTGCAATAGGCGGGCAATTAGCGGGAGCCGGGGAGCTGTTTTTT
d_call: .; j_call: TRBJ2-7; clone_size: .; v_call: TRBV6-5; cdr3_aa: CASNLAQGHEQYF; cdr3_nt: TGTGCCAGCAACCTAGCACAGGGCCACGAGCAGTACTTC
d_call: .; j_call: TRBJ2-1; clone_size: .; v_call: TRBV7-2; cdr3_aa: CASSLARLVNEQFF; cdr3_nt: TGTGCCAGCAGCTTAGCGCGACTAGTCAATGAGCAGTTCTTC
d_call: .; j_call: TRBJ1-2; clone_size: .; v_call: TRBV30; cdr3_aa: CAWSPPGRVPGYTF; cdr3_nt: TGTGCCTGGAGTCCTCCGGGGAGGGTGCCTGGCTACACCTTC
d_call: .; j_call: TRBJ2-5; clone_size: .; v_call: TRBV7-3; cdr3_aa: CASSLSGSGKGETQYF; cdr3_nt: TGTGCCAGCAGCTTAAGCGGTAGCGGCAAGGGGGAGACCCAGTACTTC
d_call: .; j_call: TRBJ2-1; clone_size: .; v_call: TRBV7-9; cdr3_aa: CASSLLVNEQFF; cdr3_nt: TGTGCCAGCAGCTTACTAGTCAATGAGCAGTTCTTC
d_call: TRBD1; j_call: TRBJ2-1; clone_size: .; v_call: TRBV12-3/TRBV12-4; cdr3_aa: CASSTTGNPEQFF; cdr3_nt: TGTGCCAGCAGCACGACAGGGAACCCTGAGCAGTTCTTC
d_call: .; j_call: TRBJ1-5; clone_size: .; v_call: TRBV12-3/TRBV12-4; cdr3_aa: CASSLGGRQPQHF; cdr3_nt: TGTGCCAGCAGTTTAGGGGGCCGCCAGCCCCAGCATTTT
d_call: TRBD2; j_call: TRBJ2-1; clone_size: .; v_call: TRBV6-5; cdr3_aa: CAIIAGTSYNEQFF; cdr3_nt: TGTGCCATTATAGCGGGAACTTCCTACAATGAGCAGTTCTTC
d_call: TRBD2; j_call: TRBJ2-7; clone_size: .; v_call: TRBV9; cdr3_aa: CASSVEDSGTYEQYF; cdr3_nt: TGTGCCAGCAGCGTAGAGGATAGCGGGACCTACGAGCAGTACTTC
d_call: TRBD2; j_call: TRBJ2-5; clone_size: few; v_call: TRBV27; cdr3_aa: CATKPLAGDRGTQYF; cdr3_nt: TGTGCCACCAAGCCTCTAGCGGGAGACCGCGGGACCCAGTACTTC